This is a list of T cell receptor beta chains from one sample in a study of T cell repertoires in cytomegalovirus infection. The antigens these receptors bind are not known. TCRdb called the reads again in MiXCR, with one record for every CDR3 protein. The sample includes some 920,000 distinct CDR3 sequences, around 32% of them seen just once. The sample was cultured CD8+ T cells from PBMCs, taken from culture after CMV antigen stimulation. These receptors were obtained from a human donor in good health (CMV status not recorded). Some clones in this sample may be carry-over from other donors' samples. Both conserved end residues are trimmed from each CDR3.

j_call v_call cdr3_aa
TRBJ1-1 TRBV7-2 ASSLGLNRVVTEAF
TRBJ1-1 TRBV4-2 ASSHLGNSHLNTEAF
TRBJ2-1 TRBV25-1 ASSEGLAVSNEQF
TRBJ1-3 TRBV7-8 ASSPRRGTDWNTIY
TRBJ2-3 TRBV12-3/TRBV12-4 ASSLIGLAGGLYTDTQY
TRBJ2-3 TRBV6-2/TRBV6-3 ASSYSTGLPSTDTQY
TRBJ2-7 TRBV7-6 ASSSGTGAREQY
TRBJ1-2 TRBV27 ASSATGVASYT
TRBJ2-1 TRBV20-1 SARDPLAGGPAVNEQF
TRBJ2-5 TRBV7-9 ASSSYQETQY
TRBJ1-2 TRBV6-2/TRBV6-3 ASTKGAQYGYT
TRBJ2-5 TRBV6-1 ASKWGSGKQETQY
TRBJ1-5 TRBV6-2/TRBV6-3 ASSYSRGASNQPQH
TRBJ2-1 TRBV19 ASNPVHKAPVDEQF
TRBJ2-1 TRBV15 ATSTTEYNEQF
TRBJ2-1 TRBV7-9 ASSLGGQGIYNEQF
TRBJ1-2 TRBV27 ASKGLGVYGYT
TRBJ2-1 TRBV12-3/TRBV12-4 ASSYTLLADKQF
TRBJ2-1 TRBV14 ASSQGGRPF
TRBJ2-1 TRBV27 ASSLGQTVFGEQF
TRBJ2-1 TRBV4-1 ASSQAYAEISYNEQF
TRBJ2-2 TRBV12-3/TRBV12-4 ASSSKGPTNTGELF
TRBJ2-4 TRBV7-9 ASSSDSKNIQY
TRBJ2-3 TRBV7-6 ASSLETSGLKIVQY
TRBJ1-4 TRBV19 ASSFPPWEKLF
TRBJ1-5 TRBV27 ASSRGRSDNQPQH
TRBJ2-3 TRBV6-5 ASSYSASSDTQY
TRBJ1-2 TRBV5-5 ASSPGPAGTDGYT
TRBJ1-1 TRBV5-6 ASSGGGTQAF
TRBJ1-1 TRBV15 ATSPTRNTEAF
TRBJ2-4 TRBV7-6 ASSSSGANIQY
TRBJ2-1 TRBV7-9 ASSLPNEQF
TRBJ2-3 TRBV7-9 ASSFPAFGTDTQY
TRBJ1-4 TRBV20-1 SYQAARDNEKLF
TRBJ1-1 TRBV10-3 AIEAGGGTEAF
TRBJ2-5 TRBV10-3 AISESVLATPQETQY
TRBJ2-5 TRBV15 ATSRVGETQY
TRBJ2-3 TRBV7-8 ASSLGGGGTSTDTQY
TRBJ2-1 TRBV27 ASSLIVPYNEQF
TRBJ1-4 TRBV19 ASSFGTGPEKLF
TRBJ2-1 TRBV6-5 ASSFGGGGHNEQF
TRBJ2-2 TRBV9 ASSVIQGTGELF
TRBJ1-5 TRBV7-9 ASSLGVTRREDQPQH
TRBJ2-5 TRBV4-1 ASRSPVGETQY
TRBJ2-2 TRBV6-5 ASSYGGGGLAGELF
TRBJ1-3 TRBV7-2 ASSLNRPVRERNTIY
TRBJ1-6 TRBV4-1 ASSQDPGGQFNSPLH
TRBJ1-5 TRBV27 ASREGQYSNQPQH
TRBJ2-6 TRBV12-3/TRBV12-4 ASSIQGTGANVLT
TRBJ2-1 TRBV6-2/TRBV6-3 ASSYSVQRGGRGNEQF
TRBJ1-4 TRBV6-1 ASSSDSVNEKLF
TRBJ1-4 TRBV7-6 ASSLAQGAYEKLF
TRBJ2-2 TRBV4-1 ASSQQPGTNTGELF